Shown below are 19 T cell receptor beta chains from a single sample sequenced in a study of cytomegalovirus exposure and HLA in healthy donors. Both 60 Vbeta primers and 13 Jbeta primers went into the PCR. Clones were read by immunoSEQ multiplex PCR, and TCRdb kept only the in-frame ones, dropping some. The sample lists roughly 150,000 clones, 65% to 80% seen once, with 3% to 3.5% in the top ten. The sample comprised PBMCs. The receptors originated from a male donor in good health and CMV-seronegative.

The genes are TRBV19 and TRBJ2-7; 8 nucleotides match TRBD2. The germline CDR1 and CDR2 sequences are LNHDA and SQIVND (reference sequence). Germline trimming cut 5 bases from V and 2 bases from J; bases unmatched to any gene: 8. The CDR3 length is 15 residues. CDR3 bases: TGTGCCAGTAGTCCGGGAGGGGGTGTTACCTACGAGCAGTACTTC. Residues: CASSPGGGVTYEQYF.

The gene calls are TRBV18 and TRBJ2-1, with 8 bases identical to TRBD1. The junction had 13 bases not matched to a gene; V was cut back by 0 bases and J by 9 bases. The length of the CDR3 is 17 residues. Looked up from germline, CDR1 is KGHSH and CDR2 is LQKENI. CDR3 bases: TGTGCCAGCTCACCACCGACCGGGACAGGAGATTTGGGTGAGCAGTTCTTC. Translating it yields CASSPPTGTGDLGEQFF.

The chain employs TRBV4-3 and TRBJ2-3, with 8 positions matching TRBD2. The CDR3 is 18 amino acids. The germline CDR1 and CDR2 sequences are LGHNA and YSLEER. The trim removed 0 bases at V and 0 bases at J, leaving 8 bases unmatched. CDR3 DNA: TGCGCCAGCAGCCAAGAAAGGTCCGGGACTAGAAGCACAGATACGCAGTATTTT. As protein: CASSQERSGTRSTDTQYF.

This chain uses TRBV9 with TRBJ1-3, with D maybe TRBD1 (5 bases). V gave up 0 bases and J gave up 8 bases, with 12 bases separating them. CDR3 length: 14 residues. In germline, CDR1 is SGDLS, CDR2 YYNGEE. The CDR3 protein is CASSVGVTGDTIYF. CDR3 coding DNA: TGTGCCAGCAGCGTAGGGGTGACGGGGGACACCATATATTTT. Drawing the rest from reference TRBV9 and TRBJ1-3, the complete variable domain is DSGVTQTPKHLITATGQRVTLRCSPRSGDLSVYWYQQSLDQGLQFLIQYYNGEERAKGNILERFSAQQFPDLHSELNLSSLELGDSALYFCASSVGVTGDTIYFGEGSWLTVV.

This rearrangement joins TRBV5-4 to TRBJ1-1; TRBD1 agrees at 7 bases. The CDR3 contains 15 residues. The germline CDR1 and CDR2 sequences are SGHNT and YYREEE (reference sequence). Unmatched junction bases numbered 6, after V lost 4 bases and J lost 0 bases. The CDR3 DNA sequence: TGTGCCAGCAGCAGTCCGGGACAGATGAACACTGAAGCTTTCTTT. Its translation is CASSSPGQMNTEAFF.

The J gene is TRBJ1-2, the V gene TRBV27; 8 bases are shared with TRBD1. J was trimmed by 3 bases and V by 3 bases; bases with no gene match: 3. The CDR3 is 14 amino acids. CDR1 and CDR2 from the germline V gene are MNHEY and SMNVEV (reference sequence). CDR3 residues: CASSLIQGDYGYTF. As DNA, the CDR3 is TGTGCCAGCAGTTTGATACAGGGGGACTATGGCTACACCTTC.

The genes are TRBV18 and TRBJ1-1; D call uncertain. CDR1 KGHSH and CDR2 LQKENI come from the germline V gene. The CDR3 loop spans 14 amino acids. The ends were cut back, 6 bases at V and 0 bases at J, with 11 bases in the middle. CDR3 sequence reads: CASSPAGVNTEAFF. In DNA, the CDR3 is TGTGCCAGCTCCCCGGCGGGTGTGAACACTGAAGCTTTCTTT.

V usage is TRBV5-1 and J usage is TRBJ2-5; possibly TRBD1 for D (5 bases). CDR1 is SGHRS, CDR2 YFSETQ, per germline. V gave up 4 bases and J gave up 4 bases, with 11 bases separating them. The CDR3 covers 13 residues. CDR3 sequence (DNA): TGCGCCAGCAGCGAGGACAATGGAGAGACCCAGTACTTC. It is translated as CASSEDNGETQYF.

The J gene is TRBJ2-1, the V gene TRBV19; 7 bases are shared with TRBD2. V shed 4 bases, J shed 4 bases, and the junction held 10 bases outside the gene matches. This CDR3 is built from 16 residues. The germline CDR1 and CDR2 sequences are LNHDA and SQIVND (reference sequence). The DNA of the CDR3 is TGTGCCAGTAGTAAGGGACTACCCTTCACTTACAATGAGCAGTTCTTC. Translation gives CASSKGLPFTYNEQFF.

The rearrangement links TRBV5-1 to TRBJ2-5; 9 bases align to TRBD2. The CDR3 loop spans 14 amino acids. Germline V gene data show CDR1 as SGHRS and CDR2 as YFSETQ. V dropped 2 bases and J dropped 5; count of bases not matched to a gene: 4. CDR3: CASSLVAGAETQYF. The CDR3 DNA reads as TGCGCCAGCAGCTTAGTAGCGGGAGCCGAGACCCAGTACTTC.

The chain joins TRBV27 to TRBJ1-5; D may be TRBD1 (5 bases). The CDR3 has 16 residues. The V gene lost 8 bases and the J gene lost 2 bases, with 19 bases spanning the gap. The germline V gene has CDR1 MNHEY and CDR2 SMNVEV (reference sequence). The CDR3 coding sequence is TGTGCCAGCGGTGGGCAGGGCAGCTTTGGCAATCAGCCCCAGCATTTT. Amino acids: CASGGQGSFGNQPQHF.

The chain links TRBV28 to TRBJ2-7; D ambiguous. The CDR3 extends over 16 amino acids. V dropped 3 bases and J dropped 2 bases, with 17 bases sitting between them. CDR1 is MDHEN, CDR2 SYDVKM, per germline. This CDR3 reads CASSLNLGTVPYEQYF. Written as DNA, the CDR3 is TGTGCCAGCAGTTTGAATCTCGGCACAGTTCCCTACGAGCAGTACTTC.

The V gene is TRBV6-5, the J gene TRBJ1-1, with 9 bases identical to TRBD1. The CDR3 has 15 amino acids. The junction had 11 bases not matched to a gene; V was cut back by 7 bases and J by 5 bases. The V gene's germline CDR1 is MNHEY and CDR2 SVGAGI. The CDR3 spells CASTPTGGASTEAFF. The CDR3 region has the DNA TGTGCCAGCACCCCAACAGGGGGCGCGTCTACTGAAGCTTTCTTT.

This clone has only one observation. The chain combines TRBV30 with TRBJ2-7, with D perhaps TRBD2 (5 bases). The CDR3 loop spans 13 amino acids. Germline V gives CDR1 GTSNPN, CDR2 SVGIG (reference sequence). CDR3 loop: CAWSVLSSPGLFV. In DNA, the CDR3 is TGTGCCTGGAGTGTACTGTCTAGCCCCGGGCTATTTGTC.

The gene calls are TRBV15 and TRBJ1-6; TRBD1 is a possible D gene (5 bases). The CDR3 has 15 amino acids. The germline gives CDR1 LNHNV, CDR2 YYDKDF (reference sequence). The V and J ends lost 8 bases and 8 bases respectively, with 19 bases between them. CDR3 in amino acids: CATGKVGLFDSPLHF. In nucleotides, the CDR3 is TGTGCCACCGGGAAGGTGGGGCTCTTTGATTCACCCCTCCACTTT. Full variable domain (rest looked up from reference TRBV15 and TRBJ1-6): DAMVIQNPRYQVTQFGKPVTLSCSQTLNHNVMYWYQQKSSQAPKLLFHYYDKDFNNEADTPDNFQSRRPNTSFCFLDIRSPGLGDTAMYLCATGKVGLFDSPLHFGNGTRLTVT.

The CDR3 region has the DNA TGCGCCAGCAGCTTGGGCCGGGACATCATCAATGAGCAGTTCTTC. Translation: CASSLGRDIINEQFF. The chain links TRBV5-1 to TRBJ2-1; a possible D gene is TRBD1 (6 bases). The CDR3 spans 15 residues. Germline lookup yields CDR1 SGHRS and CDR2 YFSETQ. V was pared by 0 bases and J by 6 bases, with 13 bases between.

This clone has only a few counts. The chain couples TRBV10-3 to TRBJ1-6, with D possibly TRBD1 on 6 matching bases. Germline CDR1 and CDR2: ENHRY and SYGVKD. V was shortened by 7 bases and J by 6 bases, with 13 bases between the two germline ends. The CDR3 loop spans 14 amino acids. The CDR3 region is CAITPGQSNSPLHF. The CDR3 DNA sequence: TGTGCCATCACCCCTGGACAGAGTAATTCACCCCTCCACTTT.

The genes are TRBV7-2 and TRBJ2-7; TRBD1 is a possible D gene (6 bases). The V gene's germline CDR1 is SGHTA and CDR2 FQGNSA. This CDR3 region has 17 residues. V lost 1 base to trimming and J lost 0 bases, with 16 bases between them. Here the CDR3 reads CASSLVRFAQGSYEQYF. In nucleotides, the CDR3 is TGTGCCAGCAGCTTAGTAAGGTTCGCACAGGGCTCCTACGAGCAGTACTTC.

The chain is built from TRBV2 and TRBJ2-7; TRBD1 might be the D (5 bases). Germline loops: CDR1 SNHLY, CDR2 FYNNEI. The CDR3 runs to 14 residues. The ends were cut back, 5 bases at V and 2 bases at J, with 13 bases in the middle. In DNA, the CDR3 is TGTGCCAGCAGTTTCACCCAGGGCACCTACGAGCAGTACTTC. It specifies CASSFTQGTYEQYF.